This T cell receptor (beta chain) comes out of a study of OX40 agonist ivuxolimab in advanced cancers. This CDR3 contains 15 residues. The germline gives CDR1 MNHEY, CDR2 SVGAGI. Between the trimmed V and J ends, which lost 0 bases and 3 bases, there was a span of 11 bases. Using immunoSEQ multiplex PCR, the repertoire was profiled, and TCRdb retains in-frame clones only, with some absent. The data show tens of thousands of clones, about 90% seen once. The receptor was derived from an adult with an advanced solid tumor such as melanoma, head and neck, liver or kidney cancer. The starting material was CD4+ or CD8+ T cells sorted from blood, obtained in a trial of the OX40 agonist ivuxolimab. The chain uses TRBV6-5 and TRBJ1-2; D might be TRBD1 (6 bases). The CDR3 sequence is CASSYSIEGDYGYTF. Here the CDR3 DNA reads TGTGCCAGCAGTTACTCGATCGAGGGGGACTATGGCTACACCTTC.